The rows below give T cell receptor beta chains drawn from one sample of a study of cytomegalovirus exposure and HLA in healthy donors. Some clones are missing from TCRdb's copy, which holds only in-frame ones; the method was immunoSEQ multiplex PCR. The sample has about 140,000 clones, about four fifths seen once. Sequenced material: PBMCs. Receptors were obtained from a man between 25 and 39 years old in good health and CMV-seronegative. Each CDR3 is given with its conserved first and last residue. Each record gives: V gene, J gene, D gene, clone size, CDR3 length, CDR3 DNA, CDR3 protein. A D gene is named only where the DNA matches it firmly. The listing skips clone size in some rows; elsewhere it reads once, few, many or a size class.

TRBV10-3,TRBJ2-7,TRBD1,few,15,TGTGCCATCAGTCCCGGGACAGGGATTTCCCACGAGCAGTACTTC,CAISPGTGISHEQYF
TRBV4-2,TRBJ2-2,TRBD2,NA,17,TGTGCCAGCAGCCAAGAATTCAGCGGGAGTTTTACCGGGGAGCTGTTTTTT,CASSQEFSGSFTGELFF
TRBV29-1,TRBJ2-7,TRBD1,NA,14,TGCAGCGTGGTAAGACAGGGGAGCTCCTACGAGCAGTACTTC,CSVVRQGSSYEQYF
TRBV27,TRBJ1-4,NA,NA,15,TGTGCCAGCAGTACGTGGACAGACAACGGTGAAAAACTGTTTTTT,CASSTWTDNGEKLFF
TRBV6-1,TRBJ1-2,TRBD1,NA,16,TGTGCCAGCAGTGGGACAGGGGTTATTAGTATCGGTGGCTACACCTTC,CASSGTGVISIGGYTF
TRBV30,TRBJ1-1,TRBD1,NA,13,TGTGCCTGGAGTGCACAGGGGTACCCTGAAGCTTTCTTT,CAWSAQGYPEAFF
TRBV19,TRBJ1-2,NA,NA,12,TGTGCCAGTAGTATCAGTAACTATGGCTACACCTTC,CASSISNYGYTF
TRBV27,TRBJ2-5,TRBD1,NA,16,TGTGCCAGCAGTTTGGCGGGGACAGGGGACATTGAGACCCAGTACTTC,CASSLAGTGDIETQYF
TRBV14,TRBJ1-4,NA,NA,15,TGTGCCAGCAGCCAAGAAGTCAGGGGTAATGAAAAACTGTTTTTT,CASSQEVRGNEKLFF
TRBV5-8,TRBJ2-7,TRBD2,NA,15,TGTGCCAGCCCTGGACTAGCGGGGGGCTACTACGAGCAGTACTTC,CASPGLAGGYYEQYF
TRBV19,TRBJ2-7,NA,NA,14,TGTGCCAGTAGCCCTGTGACTAGTTACTACGAGCAGTACTTC,CASSPVTSYYEQYF
TRBV5-1,TRBJ1-1,NA,NA,14,TGCGCCAGCAGCTTGGGGGGGGACCACACTGAAGCTTTCTTT,CASSLGGDHTEAFF
TRBV7-9,TRBJ2-6,NA,NA,15,TGTGCCAGCTTAGGGGGGGCTGGTGGGGCCAACGTCCTGACTTTC,CASLGGAGGANVLTF
TRBV28,TRBJ1-5,TRBD1,NA,14,TGTGCCAGCAGTCGGACAGGCAGCAATCAGCCCCAGCATTTT,CASSRTGSNQPQHF
TRBV2,TRBJ2-5,NA,once,16,TGTGCCAGCACGAGGGTGGCTAGCCGTGCACAAGAGACCCAGTACTTC,CASTRVASRAQETQYF
TRBV12-5,TRBJ2-7,TRBD2,NA,18,TGTGCTAGTGGTTTGGTAAATGTGGCGGCTAGCGGGGGGTACGAGCAGTACTTC,CASGLVNVAASGGYEQYF
TRBV15,TRBJ2-7,TRBD1,NA,16,TGTGCCACCAGCAGGAATGCCGGGACAGGGATCTACGAGCAGTACTTC,CATSRNAGTGIYEQYF
TRBV5-1,TRBJ2-7,TRBD2,once,15,TGCGCCAGCAGCTTTAGCGGGAGTGGGACCTACGAGCAGTACTTC,CASSFSGSGTYEQYF
TRBV5-4,TRBJ2-1,NA,NA,16,TGTGCCAGCAGCCTGACAGGCAAAGGCTACGACAATGAGCAGTTCTTC,CASSLTGKGYDNEQFF
TRBV7-9,TRBJ2-1,NA,NA,15,TGTGCCAGCAGCTCCACTACAGGACAGAACAATGAGCAGTTCTTC,CASSSTTGQNNEQFF
TRBV15,TRBJ2-1,TRBD1,NA,15,TGTGCCACCAGCAGACAGGGACAGGGGATCAATGAGCAGTTCTTC,CATSRQGQGINEQFF
TRBV7-2,TRBJ2-1,NA,NA,18,TGTGCCAGCAGCTTAGAGGGGGTGGGAAGCAGCTCCTACAATGAGCAGTTCTTC,CASSLEGVGSSSYNEQFF